This T cell receptor beta chain derives from a study of shared clonotypes between healthy human individuals. In the study overall: Each donor's CD4 naive and CD4 memory cells filled three plates apiece, CD8 naive two, and CD8 memory one.

Measured with immunoSEQ multiplex PCR; TCRdb has only the in-frame clones, and not every one. This sample has some 200,000 clones; over 50% occur once, and the top ten carry less than 11%. Everyone who donated was a Caucasian adult who lived in Nashville, Tennessee. Sequenced sample: memory CD4+ T cells sorted from blood. Regarding subset: CD45RA-negative fraction. The receptor was isolated from a man aged 30 to 45 in good health.

DNA of the CDR3: TGCGCCAGCAGCGGGCGAGGAGGGGACACCGGGGAGCTGTTTTTT. Translation: CASSGRGGDTGELFF. The chain carries TRBV5-1 and TRBJ2-2, with D tentatively TRBD2 (6 bases). Per germline, CDR1 SGHRS and CDR2 YFSETQ. The CDR3 contains 15 residues. V was pared by 4 bases and J by 3 bases, with 13 bases between.